The 29 T cell receptor beta chains below come from one sample, sequenced in a study of cytomegalovirus exposure and HLA in healthy donors (dated by TCRdb to the late 2010s). Libraries were built with the immunoSEQ multiplex PCR assay. For the multiplex PCR, a mixture combining 60 forward primers for TCR Vbeta segments and 13 reverse primers for TCR Jbeta segments was used. Not all clones reach the TCRdb copy of this immuneACCESS table, which keeps in-frame sequences only. Checked studies attribute under half of the gap to unresolved V genes and leave the rest unexplained. Across this sample there are about 160,000 clones, with roughly two thirds seen only once. The leading ten clones occupy less than 3.5% of the sample. The sample consisted of PBMCs. The receptor source for this set is a woman aged 40 to 49 in good health and CMV-seropositive.

This clone showed up just a few times. This sequence joins TRBV5-1 and TRBJ2-7, with D possibly TRBD1 on 6 matching bases. Germline V gene sequence: CDR1 SGHRS, CDR2 YFSETQ. The CDR3 contains 12 residues. Trimming cost V 0 bases and J 13 bases, with 14 bases left between them. The CDR3 DNA reads as TGCGCCAGCAGCTTGGCGGTGGCAGGGGAATACTTC. Translation gives CASSLAVAGEYF.

The chain joins TRBV7-8 to TRBJ2-2; TRBD1 is a possible D gene (5 bases). The CDR3 extends over 15 amino acids. Trimming pared 2 bases from V and 2 bases from J, leaving 9 bases between. Germline V gene lookup returns CDR1 SGHVS and CDR2 FQNEAQ. This CDR3 is CASSLRTPNTGELFF. For the CDR3, the DNA is TGTGCCAGCAGCTTAAGGACACCTAACACCGGGGAGCTGTTTTTT.

The CDR3 sequence is CASSYSGQYTDTQYF. CDR3 DNA sequence: TGTGCCAGCAGTTACTCGGGACAGTACACAGATACGCAGTATTTT. V is TRBV6-5 and J is TRBJ2-3, with TRBD1 matching over 7 bases. The V gene end was trimmed by 0 bases and the J gene end by 2 bases; junction bases not matched to a gene: 2. CDR1 and CDR2 from the germline V gene are MNHEY and SVGAGI. The length of the CDR3 is 15 residues.

V and J are TRBV28 and TRBJ2-5; 8 bases line up with TRBD1. Trimming cost V 8 bases and J 7 bases; bases outside gene matches: 15. Germline V gene data show CDR1 as MDHEN and CDR2 as SYDVKM. CDR3 length equals 15 residues. The CDR3 nucleotides read TGTGCCAGCGCTGCTAGGCAGGGGGCGACTGGGACCCAGTACTTC. This codes for CASAARQGATGTQYF.

The gene calls are TRBV6-5 and TRBJ1-2, with TRBD1 matching 9 bases. Germline V gene sequence: CDR1 MNHEY, CDR2 SVGAGI. This CDR3 has 16 residues. The V segment lost 0 bases and the J segment 7 bases; nucleotides outside the gene matches: 9. The CDR3 region has the DNA TGTGCCAGCAGTTACTCGGGACAGGGAAATTTTTGTGGCTACACCTTC. Its translation is CASSYSGQGNFCGYTF.

This chain uses TRBV28 with TRBJ2-7; 7 bases map to TRBD2. V gave up 4 bases and J gave up 7 bases; unmatched junction bases: 4. The CDR3 covers 12 residues. Germline-derived CDR1 and CDR2 are MDHEN and SYDVKM. The CDR3 nucleotides are TGTGCCAGCAGTTCGGGGGGTGGGGAGCAGTACTTC. Residues: CASSSGGGEQYF.

This clone has a single count. The genes are TRBV18 and TRBJ1-4, with 8 bases aligning to TRBD1. This CDR3 is built from 13 residues. Germline loops: CDR1 KGHSH, CDR2 LQKENI. Losses at the gene ends were 8 bases for V and 8 bases for J; bases not matched to a gene: 7. The CDR3 coding sequence is TGTGCCAGCCGGCAGGGGGCCGAAGAAAAACTGTTTTTT. Protein: CASRQGAEEKLFF. Supplemented by reference TRBV18 and TRBJ1-4, the full variable domain reads NAGVMQNPRHLVRRRGQEARLRCSPMKGHSHVYWYRQLPEEGLKFMVYLQKENIIDESGMPKERFSAEFPKEGPSILRIQQVVRGDSAAYFCASRQGAEEKLFFGSGTQLSVL.

This clone was observed a single time. This sequence joins TRBV10-3 and TRBJ1-1, with a weak D call TRBD1 (6 bases). Trimming removed 6 bases at V and 4 bases at J, with 18 bases between. The CDR3 runs to 15 residues. Germline V CDR1 and CDR2: ENHRY, SYGVKD. As DNA, the CDR3 is TGTGCCATCAGGACCGGGACACCTAGGAGCACTGAAGCTTTCTTT. This translates into CAIRTGTPRSTEAFF.

This clone turned up a few times. V gene TRBV10-2 combines with J gene TRBJ2-1; 10 bases fit TRBD2. Germline lookup yields CDR1 WSHSY and CDR2 SAAADI. The CDR3 extends over 14 amino acids. The ends lost 6 bases at V and 6 bases at J; junction bases unmatched: 5. CDR3 sequence: CASRSGGGPNEQFF. The CDR3 nucleotides read TGCGCCAGCAGAAGCGGGGGGGGTCCCAATGAGCAGTTCTTC.

The CDR3 DNA sequence: TGTGCCAGCAGCTCCAATTCAAACACTGAAGCTTTCTTT. It is translated as CASSSNSNTEAFF. This chain connects TRBV7-6 to TRBJ1-1; no reliable D call. With 4 bases removed from V and 2 bases from J, the gap between germline ends came to 8 bases. Per germline, CDR1 SGHVS and CDR2 FNYEAQ. This CDR3 has 13 residues.

This chain connects TRBV19 to TRBJ1-5; TRBD1 is a possible D gene (6 bases). Between the trimmed V and J ends, which lost 11 bases and 1 base, there was a span of 18 bases. There are 15 residues in the CDR3. Germline V CDR1 and CDR2: LNHDA, SQIVND (reference sequence). In DNA form, the CDR3 reads TGTGCCTCCCAGGGAGGGGGAAGGAGCAATCAGCCCCAGCATTTT. Residues: CASQGGGRSNQPQHF.

This chain uses TRBV7-8 with TRBJ2-5, with 12 bases matching TRBD1. Trimming removed 5 bases from V and 5 bases from J; junction bases left unmatched: 6. Germline values: CDR1 SGHVS, CDR2 FQNEAQ. CDR3 length equals 15 residues. The chain's CDR3 is CASSQGQGARETQYF. In DNA, the CDR3 is TGTGCCAGCAGCCAGGGACAGGGGGCAAGGGAGACCCAGTACTTC.

The chain recombines TRBV7-2 with TRBJ2-5; 7 bases map to TRBD2. This CDR3 is built from 13 residues. V was pared by 1 base and J by 4 bases, with 0 bases of the junction left unmatched. The V gene's germline CDR1 is SGHTA and CDR2 FQGNSA. CDR3 nucleotide sequence: TGTGCCAGCAGCTTAGGCGGGAGAGAGACCCAGTACTTC. Translating gives CASSLGGRETQYF.

The chain combines TRBV27 with TRBJ2-3; TRBD2 agrees at 10 bases. Looked up from germline, CDR1 is MNHEY and CDR2 is SMNVEV (reference sequence). Trimming at V came to 1 base and at J to 6 bases, leaving 7 bases not matched to a gene. CDR3 size: 16 residues. Written as DNA, the CDR3 is TGTGCCAGCAGTTTATTACTAGCGGGACGGCTGGATACGCAGTATTTT. It is translated as CASSLLLAGRLDTQYF.

This clone was seen a handful of times. The gene calls are TRBV7-9 and TRBJ1-4, with D perhaps TRBD1 (6 bases). V dropped 3 bases and J dropped 8 bases, with 13 bases sitting between them. Germline assignment: CDR1 SEHNR and CDR2 FQNEAQ (reference sequence). CDR3 length: 14 amino acids. For the CDR3, the DNA is TGTGCCAGCAGCTTTGCGGGGGCTAGAGAAAAACTGTTTTTT. It specifies CASSFAGAREKLFF.

The gene calls are TRBV4-3 and TRBJ2-5, with 8 bases aligning to TRBD1. The CDR3 extends over 15 amino acids. V lost 1 base and J lost 5; bases outside the gene matches: 6. Germline lookup yields CDR1 LGHNA and CDR2 YSLEER. This CDR3 reads CASSQGQGLGETQYF. The CDR3 nucleotides are TGCGCCAGCAGCCAAGGACAGGGGCTCGGGGAGACCCAGTACTTC.

The rearrangement links TRBV28 to TRBJ2-7; TRBD2 agrees at 7 bases. Trimming cost V 5 bases and J 2 bases; bases outside gene matches: 3. Per germline, CDR1 MDHEN and CDR2 SYDVKM. The CDR3 is 13 residues long. The CDR3 sequence is CASSEGLAYEQYF. The CDR3 coding sequence is TGTGCCAGCAGTGAAGGACTAGCCTACGAGCAGTACTTC.

The rearrangement uses TRBV2 and TRBJ1-5; D not certain. Trimming left V 5 bases short and J 0 bases short, with 8 bases between. The germline CDR1 and CDR2 sequences are SNHLY and FYNNEI. The CDR3 is made up of 14 amino acids. The CDR3 region is CASSRSSSNQPQHF. The CDR3 coding sequence is TGTGCCAGCAGTCGTTCTAGTAGCAATCAGCCCCAGCATTTT.

The chain recombines TRBV2 with TRBJ2-7, with 10 bases identical to TRBD2. Losses at the gene ends were 4 bases for V and 4 bases for J; bases not matched to a gene: 4. Germline values: CDR1 SNHLY, CDR2 FYNNEI. The CDR3 has 14 amino acids. For the CDR3, the DNA is TGTGCCAGCAGTGGAAGCGGGGGGGCGTACGAGCAGTACTTC. It encodes CASSGSGGAYEQYF. The full variable domain, its missing parts supplied by reference TRBV2 and TRBJ2-7, is EPEVTQTPSHQVTQMGQEVILRCVPISNHLYFYWYRQILGQKVEFLVSFYNNEISEKSEIFDDQFSVERPDGSNFTLKIRSTKLEDSAMYFCASSGSGGAYEQYFGPGTRLTVT.

In DNA form, the CDR3 reads TGCGCCAGCAGCGACGGGACTAGCGGGGGGAGCTCCTACAATGAGCAGTTCTTC. Its protein is CASSDGTSGGSSYNEQFF. This chain uses TRBV5-1 with TRBJ2-1; 15 bases are shared with TRBD2. CDR3 length: 18 amino acids. Unmatched junction bases numbered 5, after V lost 4 bases and J lost 0 bases. CDR1 and CDR2 from the germline V gene are SGHRS and YFSETQ.

The chain couples TRBV10-3 to TRBJ2-5; 7 nucleotides match TRBD2. This CDR3 comprises 13 residues. The germline CDR1 and CDR2 sequences are ENHRY and SYGVKD. V dropped 4 bases and J dropped 5; count of bases not matched to a gene: 4. The CDR3 reads CAISGDYEETQYF. The CDR3 region has the DNA TGTGCCATCAGTGGGGACTATGAGGAGACCCAGTACTTC.

The rearrangement joins TRBV19 to TRBJ1-4; D not certain. V was cut by 5 bases and J by 4 bases, with 5 bases left in between. The germline V gene has CDR1 LNHDA and CDR2 SQIVND (reference sequence). The CDR3 covers 12 residues. CDR3 sequence (DNA): TGTGCCAGTAGTTTTCGTAATGAAAAACTGTTTTTT. Protein product: CASSFRNEKLFF.

The chain carries TRBV7-2 and TRBJ1-2; perhaps TRBD1 as D (6 bases). CDR3 length: 14 residues. Germline CDR1 is SGHTA and CDR2 is FQGNSA. V was clipped by 5 bases and J by 0 bases, with 10 bases between them. The CDR3: CASSKDSPNYGYTF. CDR3 nucleotide sequence: TGTGCCAGCAGCAAGGACAGCCCTAACTATGGCTACACCTTC.

The chain recombines TRBV6-1 with TRBJ2-3; 8 bases are a match to TRBD1. The germline V gene has CDR1 MNHNS and CDR2 SASEGT. This CDR3 spans 14 amino acids. J was trimmed by 5 bases and V by 6 bases; bases with no gene match: 7. The CDR3 loop reads CASRRDRGIDTQYF. CDR3 bases: TGTGCCAGCAGGCGAGACAGGGGTATAGATACGCAGTATTTT.

V is TRBV10-3 and J is TRBJ2-3; TRBD1 aligns across 12 bases. The CDR3 loop spans 16 amino acids. Trimming took 3 bases from V and 3 from J; bases not matched to a gene: 4. Looked up from germline, CDR1 is ENHRY and CDR2 is SYGVKD. CDR3 in amino acids: CAISDGTGGLTDTQYF. CDR3 sequence (DNA): TGTGCCATCAGTGATGGGACAGGGGGCCTGACAGATACGCAGTATTTT.

CDR3 residues: CASSLEGQGAFGYTF. As DNA, the CDR3 is TGCGCCAGCAGCTTGGAAGGACAGGGGGCGTTTGGCTACACCTTC. The chain carries TRBV5-1 and TRBJ1-2; TRBD1 matches at 11 bases. The V gene end was trimmed by 0 bases and the J gene end by 7 bases; junction bases not matched to a gene: 5. CDR1 is SGHRS, CDR2 YFSETQ, per germline. The CDR3 has 15 amino acids.

V is TRBV5-8 and J is TRBJ1-4; D gene unclear. The V and J ends lost 9 bases and 0 bases respectively, with 18 bases between them. This CDR3 is 16 amino acids long. Germline V gene sequence: CDR1 SGHTS, CDR2 YDEGEE. The CDR3 is CATNLRETTTNEKLFF. CDR3 nucleotides: TGTGCCACCAACCTCCGGGAGACGACAACTAATGAAAAACTGTTTTTT.

This chain connects TRBV28 to TRBJ1-1; maybe TRBD1 (6 bases). The CDR3 spans 16 residues. Germline V gene sequence: CDR1 MDHEN, CDR2 SYDVKM. V lost 4 bases to trimming and J lost 3 bases, with 18 bases between them. CDR3: CASSSPKDSDDTEAFF. The CDR3 DNA follows: TGTGCCAGCAGTTCTCCGAAGGACAGTGACGACACTGAAGCTTTCTTT. Using reference TRBV28 and TRBJ1-1 for the parts outside the CDR3, the full variable domain is DVKVTQSSRYLVKRTGEKVFLECVQDMDHENMFWYRQDPGLGLRLIYFSYDVKMKEKGDIPEGYSVSREKKERFSLILESASTNQTSMYLCASSSPKDSDDTEAFFGQGTRLTVV.

V and J are TRBV4-3 and TRBJ2-7, with 7 bases fitting TRBD2. Per germline, CDR1 LGHNA and CDR2 YSLEER. Trimming cost V 0 bases and J 2 bases; bases outside gene matches: 4. This CDR3 is 15 amino acids long. As DNA, the CDR3 is TGCGCCAGCAGCCAAGAACTAGCGAACACCTACGAGCAGTACTTC. Translating gives CASSQELANTYEQYF.